The 15 T cell receptor beta chains listed next were all sequenced from one sample in a study of PD-L1 blockade in urothelial cancer. The table came from immunoSEQ multiplex PCR; TCRdb's copy has only in-frame clones and leaves some out. Among nearly 35,000 clones, roughly 84% were seen once, and the ten largest hold approximately 15%. The sample's time point: pretreatment peripheral blood. Sequences were derived from PBMCs, sampled around atezolizumab (anti-PD-L1) treatment. All receptors derive from a man in his sixties with urothelial cancer.

In its sample, this clone was seen once. V gene TRBV30 combines with J gene TRBJ2-7; 7 bases are a match to TRBD2. Germline V CDR1 and CDR2: GTSNPN, SVGIG (reference sequence). The V segment lost 3 bases and the J segment 4 bases; nucleotides outside the gene matches: 3. The CDR3 sequence is 12 residues long. The CDR3 coding sequence is TGTGCCTGGAGGGGCGGGAGTTACGAGCAGTACTTC. Its protein product is CAWRGGSYEQYF.

This clone was seen a single time. J is TRBJ2-3 and V is TRBV2, with 7 bases matching TRBD1. The CDR3 has 15 amino acids. V trimming: 8 bases; J trimming: 4 bases; junction bases outside the gene matches: 12. Germline V gives CDR1 SNHLY, CDR2 FYNNEI. This CDR3 reads CASLRWAGGPDTQYF. The CDR3 DNA reads TGTGCCAGCCTGCGGTGGGCAGGGGGACCAGATACGCAGTATTTT.

The DNA of the CDR3 is TGTGCCAGCAGCAAACATCACGAGCAGTACTTC. Protein sequence: CASSKHHEQYF. This chain links TRBV21-1 with TRBJ2-7; the table's D call TRBD1 went unverified against the DNA. TRBV21-1 is tagged as a pseudogene. The CDR3 runs 11 residues.

The genes are TRBV6-9 and TRBJ2-3; TRBD1 is a possible D gene (5 bases). The V end lost 8 bases, the J end lost 6 bases, and 15 bases lay between the germline ends. The CDR3 is 13 amino acids. CDR1 and CDR2 (germline): MNHGY, SVAAGI. The CDR3 bases are TGTGCCAGCGGGGCGGCACCTGGGGATACGCAGTATTTT. Translating it yields CASGAAPGDTQYF.

The chain recombines TRBV11-3 with TRBJ2-7, with D possibly being TRBD2 (5 bases). V gave up 1 base and J gave up 7 bases, with 17 bases separating them. Per germline, CDR1 SGHNT and CDR2 YENEEA. The CDR3 runs 15 residues. In DNA form, the CDR3 reads TGTGCCAGCAGCTTAGGAGTTGGGAGATTGGGTGAGCAGTACTTC. Residues: CASSLGVGRLGEQYF.

This clone was observed a handful of times. The rearrangement uses TRBV11-2 and TRBJ1-5; no clear D gene. The germline V gene encodes CDR1 SGHAT and CDR2 FQNNGV. The CDR3 consists of 13 residues. Deletions cut 5 bases from V and 0 bases from J, with 5 bases between. CDR3 region: CASSPYSNQPQHF. The CDR3 region has the DNA TGTGCCAGCAGCCCTTATAGCAATCAGCCCCAGCATTTT.

DNA for the CDR3: TGTGCCAGTTCGGGACAGGGTAGCACAGATACGCAGTATTTT. Translation gives CASSGQGSTDTQYF. The rearrangement links TRBV7-3 to TRBJ2-3; 9 bases agree with TRBD1. V gave up 9 bases and J gave up 0 bases; unmatched junction bases: 4. The CDR3 runs to 14 residues. In germline, CDR1 is SGHTA, CDR2 FQGTGA. Complete variable domain (other parts from reference TRBV7-3 and TRBJ2-3): GAGVSQTPSNKVTEKGKYVELRCDPISGHTALYWYRQSLGQGPEFLIYFQGTGAADDSGLPNDRFFAVRPEGSVSTLKIQRTERGDSAVYLCASSGQGSTDTQYFGPGTRLTVL.

The V and J genes are TRBV6-1 and TRBJ2-7; 11 nucleotides agree with TRBD2. CDR3 length: 16 amino acids. The germline V gene has CDR1 MNHNS and CDR2 SASEGT. Unmatched junction bases numbered 11, after V lost 4 bases and J lost 6 bases. The CDR3 DNA sequence: TGTGCCAGCAGTGCCCTTAGCGGGAGGGCCGGAAGCGAGCAGTACTTC. Translation gives CASSALSGRAGSEQYF.

The chain joins TRBV5-1 to TRBJ2-7; TRBD2 agrees at 8 bases. Germline trimming cut 0 bases from V and 4 bases from J; bases unmatched to any gene: 6. The CDR3 covers 15 residues. Germline V gene lookup returns CDR1 SGHRS and CDR2 YFSETQ. This CDR3 reads CASSLGGAGDYEQYF. The CDR3, as DNA: TGCGCCAGCAGCTTGGGAGGAGCGGGAGATTACGAGCAGTACTTC.

This chain joins TRBV7-3 and TRBJ1-1; maybe TRBD1 (5 bases). The V gene's germline CDR1 is SGHTA and CDR2 FQGTGA. This CDR3 comprises 16 residues. V was clipped by 4 bases and J by 0 bases, with 15 bases between them. The CDR3 DNA is TGTGCCAGCAGCTCCCAGGGTGGTTGGATGAACACTGAAGCTTTCTTT. This encodes CASSSQGGWMNTEAFF.

The gene calls are TRBV5-8 and TRBJ1-2; 7 bases map to TRBD1. Trimming removed 3 bases from V and 9 bases from J; junction bases left unmatched: 8. The CDR3 spans 13 residues. Looked up from germline, CDR1 is SGHTS and CDR2 is YDEGEE. CDR3 residues: CASSSRGPQSYTF. In DNA form, the CDR3 reads TGTGCCAGCAGCTCAAGGGGGCCTCAAAGCTACACCTTC.

The rearrangement links TRBV11-1 to TRBJ2-3; tentative D call: TRBD1 (6 bases). The CDR3 extends over 15 amino acids. Germline loops: CDR1 SGHAT, CDR2 FQDESV (reference sequence). Trimming took 5 bases from V and 2 from J, leaving 14 bases between them. The CDR3 nucleotides are TGTGCCAGCAGCCCCCGGGACACCGTCACAGATACGCAGTATTTT. It specifies CASSPRDTVTDTQYF.

The chain links TRBV5-6 to TRBJ2-7; no reliable D call. V gave up 5 bases and J gave up 3 bases, with 24 bases separating them. CDR1 SGHDT and CDR2 YYEEEE come from the germline V gene. The CDR3 is 17 residues long. The CDR3 bases are TGTGCCAGCAGTTCAGACTCAACCTCCCATAAGTACTACGAGCAGTACTTC. Protein sequence: CASSSDSTSHKYYEQYF.

The gene calls are TRBV7-2 and TRBJ2-7; 9 bases agree with TRBD1. The CDR3 has 15 amino acids. V gave up 5 bases and J gave up 2 bases; unmatched junction bases: 7. CDR1 is SGHTA and CDR2 is FQGNSA in the germline V gene. CDR3: CASSTTGTGTYEQYF. In DNA, the CDR3 is TGTGCCAGCAGCACGACCGGGACAGGGACCTACGAGCAGTACTTC.

For the CDR3, the DNA is TGTGCCAGCAGTTACAGCGGGGGGAGTAACTATGGCTACACCTTC. It encodes CASSYSGGSNYGYTF. The V and J genes are TRBV6-6 and TRBJ1-2, with a possible D match to TRBD1 (5 bases). The CDR3 spans 15 residues. Germline V gene sequence: CDR1 MNHNY, CDR2 SVGAGI (reference sequence). The V gene lost 2 bases and the J gene lost 1 base, with 11 bases spanning the gap.